This TCR beta chain comes out of a study of T-cell memory formation after mild COVID-19 (dated by TCRdb to the early 2020s). Concerning the study at large: TCR sequence clusters from the two donors were found to be largely donor specific. In a couple of donors, T-cell clones that expanded and contracted after mild COVID-19 were tracked by sequencing TCRalpha and TCRbeta repertoires over time. Two young, previously healthy adult volunteers made up the cohort, one male and one female. Findings and caveats that apply to the study as a whole: The study included only a couple of mild cases, and larger cohorts that include severe cases with pre-infection samples were judged to be necessary. Some responding clones were detected in pre-infection memory, which suggested that pre-existing cross-reactive memory T cells had joined the SARS-CoV-2 response. From day 15 to 85, contracting clones showed balanced CD4/CD8 phenotypes, whereas a second wave of clones that expanded from day 15 to 37 leaned towards CD4+. SARS-CoV-2 specificity of the second-wave clones peaking on day 37 was not confirmed. Contracting CD4+ clones appeared mostly in the CM and EM memory subsets, whereas CD8+ clones were enriched in EMRA.

This clonotype was recorded many times. What antigen it recognizes has not been identified. No quality values exist for individual bases; no much larger clone is one base distant. A distance of 16 bases separates the germline ends of V and J, which lose 3 bases and 5 bases respectively. CDR1 and CDR2, looked up from the germline V gene (reference sequence), are DFQATT and SNEGSKA. The CDR3, cysteine through phenylalanine, is 14 amino acids long. Of all the DNA, just the CDR3 is kept, 42 bases in frame from base 1. Ficoll-Paque density gradient centrifugation was used to isolate PBMCs. These reads were obtained on an Illumina NovaSeq 6000. Using 5'RACE with constant-segment primers, TCRalpha and TCRbeta cDNA libraries were constructed, with sample barcodes and unique molecular identifiers added in the process. RNA was extracted from every sample with Trizol reagent. Libraries were amplified in two PCR steps, with a second sample barcode and Illumina TruSeq adapters added in the second step. Libraries were sequenced on an Illumina NovaSeq with 2 x 150 bp paired-end reads. Per the source publication's procedure: The reads were demultiplexed and collapsed into UMI-guided consensus sequences using migec v1.2.7. With mixcr v2.1.11, UMI consensuses were aligned to TRA and TRB V and J templates and assembled into clonotypes. Expanded or contracted clonotypes were those called significant by both edgeR and NoisET, with noise models trained on biological replicates. For edgeR calls, the cutoffs were a false discovery rate-adjusted p below 0.01 and a log2 fold-change threshold of 1. As an exploratory analysis of dynamics, max-normalized trajectories of the 1000 most abundant clonotypes were examined by PCA with hierarchical clustering. Separately sequenced CD4+ and CD8+ repertoires were used to assign a CD4 or CD8 phenotype to each responding clone. TCRdb took the public reads, trimmed them with fastp at Q25, ran MiXCR for clone calling and kept in-frame beta chains. Every entry covers one CDR3 protein and lists the most common genes and DNA from its rows. The V and J calls and clone size come from TCRdb's table, not from the authors' own analysis. The sample yields some 150,000 distinct CDR3 sequences; 20% to 25% were counted once. Roughly a quarter of the sample lies in the top ten.

This TCR was sampled from an adult woman who had mild COVID-19 (a few samples of this study predate the infection). The sample titles of this study are shuffled in the database, so cell type and time point are left out; the donor was told from shared clones. The V and J genes are TRBV20-1 and TRBJ2-5, and the D gene may be TRBD2, 6 bases matching. Sequenced material: PBMCs or a T cell subset sorted from them (not recorded which). The DNA is TGCAGTGCTAGGAGGCCGGGAGAAAGGGAGACCCAGTACTTC. Its translation reads: CSARRPGERETQYF.